The 9 T cell receptor beta chains presented below share a single source sample, sequenced in a study of T cell changes during pregnancy in multiple sclerosis. Repertoires were generated with immunoSEQ multiplex PCR, while TCRdb's copy carries only in-frame clones and drops some. This sample has some 70,000 clones, with 92% found just once. The sequenced sample was peripheral blood, obtained in the second trimester of pregnancy. Receptors originate from a female donor in good health, enrolled as a control in a pregnancy study.

The rearrangement uses TRBV6-5 and TRBJ2-5, with D perhaps matching TRBD1 (6 bases). The CDR3 has 14 residues. Trimming removed 0 bases at V and 4 bases at J, with 9 bases between. CDR1 and CDR2 (germline): MNHEY, SVGAGI. The CDR3 sequence: CASSYSGDTETQYF. DNA for the CDR3: TGTGCCAGCAGTTACTCGGGGGACACAGAGACCCAGTACTTC.

J is TRBJ2-2 and V is TRBV7-2, with 10 positions matching TRBD2. This CDR3 spans 15 amino acids. Trimming took 5 bases from V and 5 from J; bases not matched to a gene: 5. Germline V gene sequence: CDR1 SGHTA, CDR2 FQGNSA. The CDR3, as DNA: TGTGCCAGCAGCCCCAGCGGGAGGGGAACCGGGGAGCTGTTTTTT. Its protein is CASSPSGRGTGELFF.

This clone has a handful of counts. The rearrangement links TRBV19 to TRBJ2-5; 9 bases are shared with TRBD1. Germline CDR1 LNHDA, CDR2 SQIVND (reference sequence). Germline trimming cut 5 bases from V and 4 bases from J; bases unmatched to any gene: 11. The CDR3 loop spans 16 amino acids. CDR3 residues: CASSPGTGMGSETQYF. The CDR3 DNA reads TGTGCCAGTAGTCCGGGGACAGGGATGGGATCAGAGACCCAGTACTTC.

The J gene is TRBJ2-1, the V gene TRBV10-1; 7 positions agree with TRBD2. After removal of 5 bases from V and 2 bases from J, the junction contained 9 bases not matched to a gene. From germline, CDR1 is WNHNN and CDR2 SYGVQD (reference sequence). CDR3 length: 16 amino acids. The CDR3 loop reads CASSPGGRRPYNEQFF. As DNA, the CDR3 is TGCGCCAGCAGTCCCGGCGGGAGACGGCCCTACAATGAGCAGTTCTTC.

This chain connects TRBV7-9 to TRBJ2-3; tentative D call: TRBD2 (6 bases). Between the trimmed V and J ends, which lost 6 bases and 0 bases, there was a span of 13 bases. Germline V CDR1 and CDR2: SEHNR, FQNEAQ (reference sequence). This CDR3 has 15 amino acids. The CDR3 protein is CASRWDWTSTDTQYF. In DNA, the CDR3 is TGTGCCAGCAGGTGGGACTGGACTAGCACAGATACGCAGTATTTT.

V usage is TRBV19 and J usage is TRBJ2-4; 9 bases match TRBD2. The V gene end was trimmed by 6 bases and the J gene end by 0 bases; junction bases not matched to a gene: 3. This CDR3 spans 15 amino acids. Germline-derived CDR1 and CDR2 are LNHDA and SQIVND (reference sequence). CDR3 DNA sequence: TGTGCCAGTAGAACTAGCGGGTTAGCCAAAAACATTCAGTACTTC. Protein: CASRTSGLAKNIQYF.

The chain employs TRBV5-4 and TRBJ2-3; 14 bases fit TRBD2. V was pared by 5 bases and J by 2 bases, with 10 bases of the junction left unmatched. The CDR3 is 18 residues long. Germline CDR1 SGHNT, CDR2 YYREEE (reference sequence). As DNA, the CDR3 is TGTGCCAGCAGACCGACTAGCGGGGGGGCCCGCTACACAGATACGCAGTATTTT. Residues: CASRPTSGGARYTDTQYF. Full variable domain (missing parts from reference TRBV5-4 and TRBJ2-3): ETGVTQSPTHLIKTRGQQVTLRCSSQSGHNTVSWYQQALGQGPQFIFQYYREEENGRGNFPPRFSGLQFPNYSSELNVNALELDDSALYLCASRPTSGGARYTDTQYFGPGTRLTVL.

The chain joins TRBV2 to TRBJ1-4; D remains ambiguous. From germline, CDR1 is SNHLY and CDR2 FYNNEI. The CDR3 sequence is 14 residues long. V shed 6 bases and J shed 8 bases, with 16 bases lying between them. This CDR3 is CASRSGTSGEKLFF. In nucleotides, the CDR3 is TGTGCCAGCAGGTCAGGTACCTCCGGCGAAAAACTGTTTTTT. The full variable domain, its missing parts supplied by reference TRBV2 and TRBJ1-4, is EPEVTQTPSHQVTQMGQEVILRCVPISNHLYFYWYRQILGQKVEFLVSFYNNEISEKSEIFDDQFSVERPDGSNFTLKIRSTKLEDSAMYFCASRSGTSGEKLFFGSGTQLSVL.

The CDR3 DNA sequence: TGTGCCAGCAGCTTGGAGTCCGGGAGGGCCGGGAATGAGCAGTTCTTC. This sequence encodes CASSLESGRAGNEQFF. The chain carries TRBV5-4 and TRBJ2-1, with TRBD2 matching over 8 bases. Germline V gene data show CDR1 as SGHNT and CDR2 as YYREEE (reference sequence). The CDR3 spans 16 residues. Trimming removed 0 bases from V and 7 bases from J; junction bases left unmatched: 9.